This note documents a single T cell receptor (beta chain) sequence. The authors' processing: Counts of nucleated cells, estimated from reference gene primer amplification, were obtained. Profiled with immunoSEQ multiplex PCR; TCRdb holds only in-frame clones, not every one. V, J and clone size reflect that table, while D and trimming were determined from the DNA. The sample has fewer than 350,000 clones; 65% to 90% are singletons. The data derive from a study of blood T cell repertoires in COVID-19. Study at large: Samples representing acute and convalescent COVID-19 were sourced from the United States, Italy and Spain. The analysed material was cDNA or gDNA that came from T cells, B-cell-depleted T cells, or PBMCs.

The specimen was peripheral blood. The TCR comes from a woman aged 55-69 years with active or convalescent COVID-19.

Here the CDR3 DNA reads TGTGCCAGCAGCTTAACGGTAGCGGGGGGCACCCCCTACGAGCAGTACTTC. This encodes CASSLTVAGGTPYEQYF. The chain carries TRBV7-3 and TRBJ2-7, with 10 bases that match TRBD2. CDR3 length: 17 amino acids. The germline V gene has CDR1 SGHTA and CDR2 FQGTGA. Trimming removed 0 bases from V and 2 bases from J; junction bases left unmatched: 7. The full variable domain, with the rest looked up from reference TRBV7-3 and TRBJ2-7, is GAGVSQTPSNKVTEKGKYVELRCDPISGHTALYWYRQSLGQGPEFLIYFQGTGAADDSGLPNDRFFAVRPEGSVSTLKIQRTERGDSAVYLCASSLTVAGGTPYEQYFGPGTRLTVT.